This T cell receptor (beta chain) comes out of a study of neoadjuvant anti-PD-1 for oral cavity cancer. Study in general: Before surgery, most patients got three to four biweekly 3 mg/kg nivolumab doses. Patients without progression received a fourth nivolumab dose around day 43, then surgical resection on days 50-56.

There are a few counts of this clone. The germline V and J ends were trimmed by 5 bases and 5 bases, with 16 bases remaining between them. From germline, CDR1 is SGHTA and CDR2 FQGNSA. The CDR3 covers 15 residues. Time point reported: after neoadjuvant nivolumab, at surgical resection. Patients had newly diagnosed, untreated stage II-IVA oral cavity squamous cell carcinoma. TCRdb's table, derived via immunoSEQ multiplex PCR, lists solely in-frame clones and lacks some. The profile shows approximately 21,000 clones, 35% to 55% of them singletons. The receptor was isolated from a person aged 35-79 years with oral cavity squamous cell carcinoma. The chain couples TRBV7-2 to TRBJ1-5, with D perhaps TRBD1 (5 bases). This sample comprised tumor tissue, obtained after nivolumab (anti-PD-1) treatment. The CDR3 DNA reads TGTGCCAGCAGCCCTAGAGGGGAAGTACATCAGCCCCAGCATTTT. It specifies CASSPRGEVHQPQHF. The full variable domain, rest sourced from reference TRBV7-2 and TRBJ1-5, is GAGVSQSPSNKVTEKGKDVELRCDPISGHTALYWYRQSLGQGLEFLIYFQGNSAPDKSGLPSDRFSAERTGGSVSTLTIQRTQQEDSAVYLCASSPRGEVHQPQHFGDGTRLSIL.